These 27 T cell receptor gamma chains came from one sample sequenced in a study of gamma-delta chains in newborns, infants, children. TCRdb re-called the reads via CATT. The sample lists some 270 gamma-chain clones; approximately 49% were seen once. The sample comprised blood. These receptor sequences come from a child who was a newborn, infant or young child, either healthy, febrile or measles-vaccinated (not recorded which).

A note on this clone: The junction shows a germline mismatch at one end, possibly a read error. The chain carries TRGV8 and TRGJP2. Here the J gene came from matching the DNA to germline, since TCRdb omits it. This CDR3 has 13 residues. The germline CDR1 and CDR2 sequences are VENAVY and YDSYNSRV. The CDR3 sequence is CATWDGSDWIKTF. In nucleotides, the CDR3 is TGCGCCACCTGGGATGGGAGTGATTGGATCAAGACGTTT.

This clone is hyperexpanded (1% or more). The chain uses TRGV4 and TRGJ1 or TRGJ2. V gave up 0 bases and J gave up 11 bases; unmatched junction bases: 1. The V gene's germline CDR1 is EGSTGY and CDR2 YDSYTSSV. The length of the CDR3 is 10 residues. CDR3 DNA sequence: TGTGCCACCTGGGATGGGGAGAAACTCTTT. This encodes CATWDGEKLF.

Regarding this clone: At one boundary the junction diverges from the germline segment, which might be a read error. This chain connects TRGV9 to TRGJP. The J gene, missing from TCRdb, was assigned here through DNA to germline matching. The germline CDR1 and CDR2 sequences are GITISATS and ISYDGTV (reference sequence). CDR3 length: 17 residues. CDR3 nucleotides: TGTGCCTTGTGGGAGCCCGGGCAAGAGATGGGCAAAAAAATCAAGGTATTT. Amino acid sequence: CALWEPGQEMGKKIKVF.

This clone was recorded a few times. This may stem from a read error, because a much larger clone lies one nucleotide away. The identical CDR3 is also encoded by other nucleotide sequences in the sample. The gene calls are TRGV9 and TRGJP. TCRdb does not report a J gene; here it was assigned by matching the DNA to germline references. Trimming took 0 bases from V and 7 from J; bases not matched to a gene: 3. The CDR3 covers 16 residues. CDR1 is GITISATS and CDR2 is ISYDGTV in the germline V gene (reference sequence). The CDR3: CALWEVHELGKKIKVF. In DNA, the CDR3 is TGTGCCTTGTGGGAGGTGCACGAGTTGGGCAAAAAAATCAAGGTATTT.

This clone is deemed large. This chain joins TRGV9 and TRGJP. Germline V gives CDR1 GITISATS, CDR2 ISYDGTV (reference sequence). This CDR3 is built from 15 residues. Germline trimming cut 0 bases from V and 11 bases from J; bases unmatched to any gene: 4. The CDR3 sequence is CALWEVRMGKKIKVF. The CDR3 nucleotides read TGTGCCTTGTGGGAGGTGAGGATGGGCAAAAAAATCAAGGTATTT.

A word on this clone: A far more abundant clone sits one base away, making this likely a read error. This chain links TRGV9 with TRGJP. TCRdb leaves out the J gene; it was filled in here by matching the DNA to germline. The CDR3 length is 16 residues. CDR1 GITISATS and CDR2 ISYDGTV come from the germline V gene (reference sequence). The CDR3 here is CALWEVQKLGKKIKVF. The CDR3 DNA reads TGTGCCTTGTGGGAGGTGCAAAAGTTGGGCAAAAAAATCAAGGTATTT.

This clone was observed a single time. The J gene is TRGJP1, the V gene TRGV9. Here the J gene came from matching the DNA to germline, since TCRdb omits it. From germline, CDR1 is GITISATS and CDR2 ISYDGTV (reference sequence). The CDR3 has 16 residues. The V segment lost 12 bases and the J segment 0 bases; nucleotides outside the gene matches: 16. CDR3 residues: CAVSAAGHTTGWFKIF. In nucleotides, the CDR3 is TGTGCCGTGTCGGCGGCCGGACATACCACTGGTTGGTTCAAGATATTT.

No call exists for the J gene, whereas the V gene is TRGV9. The CDR3 contains 14 residues. In germline, CDR1 is GITISATS, CDR2 ISYDGTV (reference sequence). CDR3 residues: CALWEFRSCYKKLF. The CDR3 coding sequence is TGTGCCTTGTGGGAGTTTCGGAGTTGTTATAAGAAACTATTT.

A note on this clone: A read error is possible here, since a much larger clone lies one base away. Other DNA sequences within the sample encode an identical CDR3. This rearrangement joins TRGV9 to TRGJP. TCRdb offers no J gene call, so here the DNA was matched to germline to obtain one. The V gene's germline CDR1 is GITISATS and CDR2 ISYDGTV (reference sequence). After removal of 1 base from V and 4 bases from J, the junction contained 1 base not matched to a gene. CDR3 length equals 16 residues. The CDR3 region is CALWEVQELGKKIKVF. CDR3 sequence (DNA): TGTGCCTTGTGGGAGGTCCAAGAGTTGGGCAAAAAAATCAAGGTATTT.

Points on this clone: Germline is not matched at one junction end, which may reflect a read error. The sample holds other DNA sequences that translate to the same CDR3. This chain links TRGV3 with TRGJP2. The J gene was missing in TCRdb and was found by matching the end of the DNA to germline. The CDR3 totals 14 residues. Germline CDR1 is VTNTFY and CDR2 is YDVSTARD (reference sequence). CDR3 loop: CATWDGSSDWIKTF. CDR3 DNA: TGCGCCACCTGGGACGGGAGTAGTGATTGGATCAAGACGTTT.

On this clone: Distinct nucleotide sequences in the sample also encode this CDR3. This chain connects TRGV9 to TRGJP. TCRdb lists no J gene, so it was determined here by aligning the DNA to germline. The J segment lost 7 bases and the V segment lost 1 base, leaving 4 bases of the junction unmatched. CDR1 GITISATS and CDR2 ISYDGTV come from the germline V gene (reference sequence). The CDR3 contains 16 residues. The CDR3 loop is CALWEVHELGKKIKVF. In nucleotides, the CDR3 is TGTGCCTTGTGGGAGGTCCACGAGTTGGGCAAAAAAATCAAGGTATTT.

Worth noting for this clone: The identical CDR3 is also encoded by other nucleotide sequences in the sample. The V gene is TRGV9, the J gene TRGJP. TCRdb is silent on the J gene; assignment here came from matching the DNA to germline. This CDR3 region has 16 residues. The V segment lost 3 bases and the J segment 3 bases; nucleotides outside the gene matches: 2. Germline values: CDR1 GITISATS, CDR2 ISYDGTV (reference sequence). As DNA, the CDR3 is TGTGCCTTGTGGGAGCCGCAAGAGTTGGGCAAAAAAATCAAGGTATTT. Translation gives CALWEPQELGKKIKVF.

The chain recombines TRGV9 with TRGJP. TCRdb records no J gene; here it was assigned by comparing the DNA to germline. The V gene's germline CDR1 is GITISATS and CDR2 ISYDGTV (reference sequence). V dropped 1 base and J dropped 6; count of bases not matched to a gene: 3. The CDR3 extends over 16 amino acids. CDR3 DNA sequence: TGTGCCTTGTGGGAGGTACGAGAGTTGGGCAAAAAAATCAAGGTATTT. The encoded protein is CALWEVRELGKKIKVF.

This clone qualifies as hyperexpanded. The CDR3 sequence: CALWETQELGKKIKVF. CDR3 sequence (DNA): TGTGCCTTGTGGGAGACCCAAGAGTTGGGCAAAAAAATCAAGGTATTT. This sequence joins TRGV9 and TRGJP. The CDR3 extends over 16 amino acids. The germline V gene encodes CDR1 GITISATS and CDR2 ISYDGTV (reference sequence). The V segment lost 3 bases and the J segment 4 bases; nucleotides outside the gene matches: 3.

Remarks on this clone: This may come from a read error, since a much larger clone is one base off. The rearrangement uses TRGV3 and TRGJ1 or TRGJ2. No J gene is reported in TCRdb; it was inferred here by comparing the DNA with germline. CDR3 length equals 13 residues. From germline, CDR1 is VTNTFY and CDR2 YDVSTARD (reference sequence). The CDR3 DNA is TGTGCCATCTGGGACAGGCCCCCGTATAAGAAACTCTTT. Protein sequence: CAIWDRPPYKKLF.

Sample share makes this clone large. The CDR3 here is CALWEVQEELGKKIKVF. In nucleotides, the CDR3 is TGTGCCTTGTGGGAGGTGCAGGAAGAGTTGGGCAAAAAAATCAAGGTATTT. The V and J genes are TRGV9 and TRGJP. TCRdb carries no J gene annotation; the J gene was assigned here by matching the DNA with germline. Trimming took 0 bases from V and 5 from J; bases not matched to a gene: 4. This CDR3 is built from 17 residues. The germline V gene encodes CDR1 GITISATS and CDR2 ISYDGTV (reference sequence).

This clone was seen just once. The junction departs from the called germline gene at one end, perhaps through a read error. This chain connects TRGV9 to TRGJP. TCRdb leaves out the J gene; it was filled in here by matching the DNA to germline. Germline lookup yields CDR1 GITISATS and CDR2 ISYDGTV (reference sequence). This CDR3 is 16 amino acids long. CDR3 sequence reads: CALWEEQEWGKKIKVF. Here the CDR3 DNA reads TGTGCCTTGTGGGAGGAACAAGAGTGGGGCAAAAAAATCAAGGTATTT.

For the J gene the call is TRGJ1 or TRGJ2; the V gene lacks a call. This CDR3 region has 15 residues. The CDR3 protein is CAPWDSPTGYYKKLF. CDR3 nucleotides: TGTGCCCCCTGGGATAGCCCCACGGGGTATTATAAGAAACTCTTT.

This clone showed up just a few times. The gene calls are TRGV4 and TRGJP1. Germline V lookup: CDR1 EGSTGY, CDR2 YDSYTSSV. The CDR3 contains 17 residues. Germline trimming cut 4 bases from V and 0 bases from J; bases unmatched to any gene: 11. CDR3 residues: CATWDRGGYTTGWFKIF. CDR3 coding DNA: TGTGCCACCTGGGACCGAGGGGGATATACCACTGGTTGGTTCAAGATATTT.

J is TRGJ1 or TRGJ2 and V is TRGV9. The J gene is absent in TCRdb and was assigned here via DNA matching to germline. There are 10 residues in the CDR3. Germline lookup yields CDR1 GITISATS and CDR2 ISYDGTV (reference sequence). After removal of 3 bases from V and 7 bases from J, the junction contained 0 bases not matched to a gene. CDR3 amino acids: CALWEYKKLF. DNA for the CDR3: TGTGCCTTGTGGGAGTATAAGAAACTCTTT.

Comment on this clone: A read error may explain this, as a much larger clone is one base away. For the V gene the call is TRGV9; the J gene has no call. Germline V CDR1 and CDR2: GITISATS, ISYDGTV (reference sequence). The CDR3 sequence is 12 residues long. The CDR3 bases are TGTGCCTTGTGGGAGGACTATTATAAGAAACTATTT. Translated, it gives CALWEDYYKKLF.

This clone occurred a few times. Germline is not matched at one junction end, which may reflect a read error. The gene calls are TRGV4 and TRGJ1 or TRGJ2. Here the J gene came from matching the DNA to germline, since TCRdb omits it. CDR1 is EGSTGY, CDR2 YDSYTSSV, per germline. This CDR3 spans 14 amino acids. The CDR3 is CANWDPGHYYKKLF. The CDR3 nucleotides read TGTGCCAACTGGGACCCAGGGCATTATTATAAGAAACTCTTT.

The chain combines TRGV3 with TRGJP1. Germline matching of the DNA provided the J gene here, since TCRdb leaves it blank. Per the germline V gene, CDR1 is VTNTFY and CDR2 is YDVSTARD (reference sequence). The CDR3 spans 14 residues. With V trimmed by 5 bases and J by 3 bases, 6 bases remained unmatched. DNA of the CDR3: TGTGCCACCTGGGTCGCATCCACTGGTTGGTTCAAGATATTT. Translated, it gives CATWVASTGWFKIF.

Concerning this clone itself: A much larger clone lies a single base off, so this may be a read error. The V gene is TRGV9, the J gene TRGJP. V shed 3 bases and J 3 bases; nucleotides not matched to a gene: 2. The V gene's germline CDR1 is GITISATS and CDR2 ISYDGTV (reference sequence). The CDR3 contains 16 residues. The CDR3 DNA reads TGTGCCTTGTGGGAGTTGCAAGAGTTGGGCAAAAAAATCAAGGTATTT. Translated, it gives CALWELQELGKKIKVF.

Of note for this clone: The germline gene is not matched at one end of the junction; a read error may be the cause. The J gene is TRGJP1, the V gene TRGV8. The J gene was missing in TCRdb and was found by matching the end of the DNA to germline. CDR1 and CDR2 from the germline V gene are VENAVY and YDSYNSRV. The CDR3 loop spans 12 amino acids. The CDR3 nucleotides are TGTGCGGCCTATACCCCTGGTTGGTTCAAGATATTT. It yields the protein CAAYTPGWFKIF.

This clone was seen only once. One base away lies a much larger clone, so this may be a sequencing read error. This chain uses TRGV4 with TRGJ1 or TRGJ2. TCRdb gives no J gene; it was assigned here by matching the DNA to germline. The V segment lost 0 bases and the J segment 10 bases; nucleotides outside the gene matches: 0. The CDR3 contains 10 residues. Germline assignment: CDR1 EGSTGY and CDR2 YDSYTSSV. The CDR3 reads CATWDGKKLF. The DNA of the CDR3 is TGTGCCACCTGGGATGGGAAGAAACTCTTT.

This clone is labeled hyperexpanded (1% or more). The V and J genes are TRGV9 and TRGJ1 or TRGJ2. This CDR3 is built from 15 residues. Germline CDR1 and CDR2: GITISATS and ISYDGTV (reference sequence). With V trimmed by 3 bases and J by 4 bases, 12 bases remained unmatched. The CDR3 DNA reads as TGTGCCTTGTGGGAGATGCGATTAGAGTATTATAAGAAACTCTTT. Translated, it gives CALWEMRLEYYKKLF.